A single sample gave rise to the 30 T cell receptor beta chains below, sequenced in a study of molecular identifiers for immune sequencing clone quantification. TCRdb reanalysed the PCR reads using MiXCR and keeps one entry per CDR3 protein. The table has about 320,000 distinct CDR3 sequences, 24% seen once. Input material: naive CD8+ T cells from blood, with Jurkat cell RNA spiked in. Stated subset: FACS-sorted CD8+CD4-CCR7+CD45RA+ naive T cells. The source of these receptors is a human donor in good health. Some libraries in this study had Jurkat cell RNA spiked in.

There are many counts of this clonotype. The CDR3 nucleotides are TGTGCCACCAGTGATGAGGATAATCAGCCCCAGCATTTT. It is translated as CATSDEDNQPQHF. The chain links TRBV24-1 to TRBJ1-5; no reliable D call. Trimming shortened V by 3 bases and J by 4 bases, and 6 bases separated the two germline ends. The CDR3 spans 13 residues. Germline V gene sequence: CDR1 KGHDR, CDR2 SFDVKD.

The chain carries TRBV13 and TRBJ1-3; D is uncertain. This CDR3 has 15 residues. V lost 2 bases to trimming and J lost 4 bases, with 12 bases between them. Germline V gene sequence: CDR1 PRHDT, CDR2 FYEKMQ (reference sequence). The CDR3 DNA sequence: TGTGCCAGCAGCTTAAAGGGAATATCGGGAAACACCATATATTTT. As protein: CASSLKGISGNTIYF. The full variable domain, in which reference TRBV13 and TRBJ1-3 provide the parts outside the CDR3, is AAGVIQSPRHLIKEKRETATLKCYPIPRHDTVYWYQQGPGQDPQFLISFYEKMQSDKGSIPDRFSAQQFSDYHSELNMSSLELGDSALYFCASSLKGISGNTIYFGEGSWLTVV.

This clonotype was seen only a few times. The rearrangement joins TRBV5-1 to TRBJ2-1, with 10 bases fitting TRBD2. The CDR3 has 16 amino acids. With V trimmed by 0 bases and J by 8 bases, 8 bases remained unmatched. Germline V gene data show CDR1 as SGHRS and CDR2 as YFSETQ. The CDR3 loop is CASSLERGGRGDEQFF. The DNA of the CDR3 is TGCGCCAGCAGCTTGGAGCGGGGGGGCAGGGGCGATGAGCAGTTCTTC.

The chain employs TRBV27 and TRBJ2-7; 12 bases align to TRBD1. The germline V gene has CDR1 MNHEY and CDR2 SMNVEV (reference sequence). Trimming removed 6 bases from V and 4 bases from J; junction bases left unmatched: 7. The CDR3 extends over 15 amino acids. CDR3 coding DNA: TGTGCCAGCAGCTGGGGGACAGGGGGCGGTTACGAGCAGTACTTC. Translating gives CASSWGTGGGYEQYF.

This clonotype was found many times. The chain employs TRBV5-1 and TRBJ1-5; D call uncertain. V lost 2 bases, J lost 0 bases, and 18 bases lay in between. CDR3 length: 18 residues. Per germline, CDR1 SGHRS and CDR2 YFSETQ. The CDR3 bases are TGCGCCAGCAGCTTACTCCACCGCGACCTAGATAGCAATCAGCCCCAGCATTTT. Encoded protein: CASSLLHRDLDSNQPQHF. Together with reference TRBV5-1 and TRBJ1-5, the CDR3 gives the full variable domain: KAGVTQTPRYLIKTRGQQVTLSCSPISGHRSVSWYQQTPGQGLQFLFEYFSETQRNKGNFPGRFSGRQFSNSRSEMNVSTLELGDSALYLCASSLLHRDLDSNQPQHFGDGTRLSIL.

A word on this clonotype: Sequence at one end of the junction differs from germline and may be a read error. The chain couples TRBV4-2 to TRBJ2-1; 11 nucleotides agree with TRBD2. The CDR3 is made up of 13 amino acids. Germline V CDR1 and CDR2: LGHNA, YNFKEQ. The CDR3 DNA reads TGTGCCAGCGGCCAGGGACTAGCGGTTGAGCAGTTCTTC. Translation gives CASGQGLAVEQFF.

This clonotype was seen at least ten times. This sequence joins TRBV11-2 and TRBJ2-7; unclear D gene. This CDR3 comprises 15 residues. Germline lookup yields CDR1 SGHAT and CDR2 FQNNGV. Trimming took off 0 bases at V and 7 bases at J, with 16 bases between the two ends. The CDR3 protein is CASSLDFPRYGEQYF. Here the CDR3 DNA reads TGTGCCAGCAGCTTAGATTTTCCCAGGTACGGAGAGCAGTACTTC.

The table lists this clonotype with many counts. The rearrangement joins TRBV7-9 to TRBJ1-1; D unresolved. V was clipped by 1 base and J by 2 bases, with 11 bases between them. The CDR3 totals 15 residues. CDR1 is SEHNR and CDR2 is FQNEAQ in the germline V gene (reference sequence). CDR3 in amino acids: CASSLEAGLNTEAFF. The CDR3 region has the DNA TGTGCCAGCAGCTTAGAGGCAGGACTAAACACTGAAGCTTTCTTT.

The chain joins TRBV4-3 to TRBJ2-3; 7 bases are shared with TRBD2. The CDR3 length is 17 residues. The V segment lost 0 bases and the J segment 0 bases; nucleotides outside the gene matches: 6. Germline CDR1 is LGHNA and CDR2 is YSLEER. The CDR3, as DNA: TGCGCCAGCAGCCAAGATTCAGCGGGGCTTAGCACAGATACGCAGTATTTT. It is translated as CASSQDSAGLSTDTQYF.

This clonotype has a handful of counts. The chain carries TRBV12-3 or TRBV12-4 and TRBJ2-3; 7 bases agree with TRBD1. The length of the CDR3 is 16 residues. V shed 6 bases and J 0 bases; nucleotides not matched to a gene: 9. The CDR3 DNA reads TGTGCCAGCAGATCGGGACAGAGCCCTAGCACAGATACGCAGTATTTT. Its protein product is CASRSGQSPSTDTQYF.

The chain couples TRBV27 to TRBJ1-5, with D hard to call. V was clipped by 2 bases and J by 7 bases, with 9 bases between them. In germline, CDR1 is MNHEY, CDR2 SMNVEV (reference sequence). The CDR3 spans 13 residues. In DNA form, the CDR3 reads TGTGCCAGCAGTTTAGCGGTAAGGCAGCCCCAGCATTTT. Translation: CASSLAVRQPQHF.

V and J are TRBV29-1 and TRBJ2-7; 12 nucleotides match TRBD1. CDR3 length equals 16 residues. Germline V gene lookup returns CDR1 SQVTM and CDR2 ANQGSEA. V gave up 5 bases and J gave up 3 bases; unmatched junction bases: 11. CDR3 nucleotides: TGCAGCGTTCAGGGGACAGGGGGCGGAATAGTCTACGAGCAGTACTTC. This translates into CSVQGTGGGIVYEQYF.

In this sample, this clonotype turned up a few times. The chain links TRBV13 to TRBJ1-1; D gene unclear. The CDR3 spans 15 residues. V was cut by 5 bases and J by 1 base, with 14 bases left in between. Germline lookup yields CDR1 PRHDT and CDR2 FYEKMQ (reference sequence). CDR3 amino acids: CASSPLGEGNTEAFF. Here the CDR3 DNA reads TGTGCCAGCAGCCCCTTGGGAGAGGGGAACACTGAAGCTTTCTTT.

The chain combines TRBV20-1 with TRBJ2-7; 8 nucleotides match TRBD1. V was clipped by 1 base and J by 5 bases; unmatched bases: 7. The CDR3 loop spans 14 amino acids. Germline loops: CDR1 DFQATT, CDR2 SNEGSKA (reference sequence). This chain's CDR3 is CSARGTGFFHEQYF. CDR3 nucleotides: TGCAGTGCTAGAGGGACAGGGTTTTTCCACGAGCAGTACTTC.

The chain combines TRBV20-1 with TRBJ1-1, with a weak D call TRBD1 (5 bases). This CDR3 is 14 amino acids long. Per the germline V gene, CDR1 is DFQATT and CDR2 is SNEGSKA (reference sequence). Deletions cut 6 bases from V and 4 bases from J, with 18 bases between. This CDR3 is CSAPQVGEGTEAFF. Written as DNA, the CDR3 is TGCAGTGCCCCCCAAGTGGGGGAGGGCACTGAAGCTTTCTTT.

A word on this clonotype: This may come from a read error, since a much larger clone is one base off. This chain joins TRBV7-8 and TRBJ2-2; 14 nucleotides line up with TRBD2. The V segment lost 5 bases and the J segment 6 bases; nucleotides outside the gene matches: 8. Germline V CDR1 and CDR2: SGHVS, FQNEAQ. This CDR3 comprises 17 residues. For the CDR3, the DNA is TGTGCCAGCAGCAGTGACGGACTAGCGGGGGGAGCCGGGGAGCTGTTTTTT. The encoded protein is CASSSDGLAGGAGELFF.

Ten or more counts support this clonotype. This chain uses TRBV12-3 or TRBV12-4 with TRBJ1-2; the D is unclear. The CDR3 has 15 residues. Trimming left V 2 bases short and J 1 base short, with 11 bases between. The chain's CDR3 is CASSLFREGNYGYTF. CDR3 sequence (DNA): TGTGCCAGCAGTTTATTCCGAGAGGGTAACTATGGCTACACCTTC.

This clonotype has ten or more counts. The rearrangement joins TRBV6-2 or TRBV6-3 to TRBJ1-1, with TRBD1 identical over 8 bases. Unmatched junction bases numbered 11, after V lost 1 base and J lost 7 bases. The CDR3 length is 16 residues. From germline, CDR1 is MNHEY and CDR2 SVGEGT. The CDR3 sequence: CASSYYPQGASNEAFF. The DNA of the CDR3 is TGTGCCAGCAGTTACTACCCCCAGGGGGCAAGTAATGAAGCTTTCTTT.

This clonotype was found many times. The gene calls are TRBV4-3 and TRBJ1-5; 9 bases map to TRBD1. J lost 2 bases, V lost 0 bases, and 5 bases had no gene match. Germline V CDR1 and CDR2: LGHNA, YSLEER. The CDR3 spans 17 residues. As DNA, the CDR3 is TGCGCCAGCAGCCAAGACCTGACAGGGGGAGGCAATCAGCCCCAGCATTTT. It yields the protein CASSQDLTGGGNQPQHF.

Only a few counts were recorded for this clonotype. This sequence joins TRBV5-4 and TRBJ2-2; 10 bases line up with TRBD1. With V trimmed by 4 bases and J by 7 bases, 13 bases remained unmatched. This CDR3 has 17 residues. In germline, CDR1 is SGHNT, CDR2 YYREEE (reference sequence). The CDR3 bases are TGTGCCAGCAGCCGTTGGGGGGACAGGGGACGCGACGGGGAGCTGTTTTTT. Translation: CASSRWGDRGRDGELFF.

Ten or more counts support this clonotype. CDR3 DNA sequence: TGTGCCAGCAGCCAAGATCGGGGACAGGGTATAAACTATGGCTACACCTTC. Translation gives CASSQDRGQGINYGYTF. V and J are TRBV14 and TRBJ1-2; the match to TRBD1 covers 9 bases. Germline CDR1 SGHDN, CDR2 FVKESK. The CDR3 consists of 17 residues. Unmatched junction bases numbered 7, after V lost 0 bases and J lost 2 bases.

The rearrangement uses TRBV6-6 and TRBJ2-3; 9 bases fit TRBD2. With 0 bases clipped from V and 6 bases from J, the junction kept 10 bases outside the gene matches. The CDR3 loop spans 17 amino acids. Germline assignment: CDR1 MNHNY and CDR2 SVGAGI (reference sequence). DNA for the CDR3: TGTGCCAGCAGTTACTCCCTCGTTGCGGGGGGGCCTGATACGCAGTATTTT. It codes for CASSYSLVAGGPDTQYF.

This clonotype has only a few counts. This CDR3 is CASSFRDSQETQYF. CDR3 nucleotide sequence: TGTGCCAGCAGTTTCCGGGACAGTCAAGAGACCCAGTACTTC. The chain couples TRBV28 to TRBJ2-5, with TRBD1 identical over 7 bases. Trimming took 3 bases from V and 2 from J; bases not matched to a gene: 3. CDR1 is MDHEN, CDR2 SYDVKM, per germline. CDR3 length: 14 amino acids.

This clonotype was seen repeatedly, ten times or more. V is TRBV14 and J is TRBJ1-1, with 7 bases aligning to TRBD1. The CDR3 extends over 14 amino acids. From germline, CDR1 is SGHDN and CDR2 FVKESK. The V and J ends lost 3 bases and 11 bases, in that order; junction bases with no gene match: 12. CDR3 sequence: CASSHLGQSPGAFF. The CDR3 region has the DNA TGTGCCAGCAGCCACCTGGGACAGTCCCCTGGGGCTTTCTTT.

With regard to this clonotype: Possible read error: a much larger clone is one base away. The chain employs TRBV7-9 and TRBJ2-7; D uncertain. The CDR3 has 14 residues. V was trimmed by 7 bases and J by 1 base, leaving 14 bases between them. Germline CDR1 SEHNR, CDR2 FQNEAQ (reference sequence). The chain's CDR3 is CASTTPGTSYEQYF. CDR3 nucleotide sequence: TGTGCCAGCACCACGCCCGGAACGTCCTACGAGCAGTACTTC.

Notes on this clonotype: Germline is not matched at one junction end, which may reflect a read error. CDR3 residues: CSARESYNEQLF. CDR3 sequence (DNA): TGCAGTGCTAGGGAGTCCTACAATGAGCAGCTCTTC. The rearrangement joins TRBV20-1 to TRBJ2-1, with no clear D. Per the germline V gene, CDR1 is DFQATT and CDR2 is SNEGSKA (reference sequence). The CDR3 sequence is 12 residues long.

This clonotype was picked up many times. This chain links TRBV6-5 with TRBJ1-5; D is unresolved. Germline lookup yields CDR1 MNHEY and CDR2 SVGAGI. The length of the CDR3 is 15 residues. Trimming pared 4 bases from V and 1 base from J, leaving 11 bases between. This CDR3 is CASSSFSGSNQPQHF. The CDR3 DNA reads TGTGCCAGCAGTTCGTTCTCTGGAAGCAATCAGCCCCAGCATTTT.

This clonotype appeared once. This chain connects TRBV6-2 or TRBV6-3 to TRBJ1-5; D is undetermined. V was cut by 6 bases and J by 3 bases, with 12 bases left in between. Germline values: CDR1 MNHEY, CDR2 SVGEGT. The length of the CDR3 is 14 residues. The CDR3: CASRPDIYNQPQHF. The CDR3 nucleotides are TGTGCCAGCAGGCCAGATATCTACAATCAGCCCCAGCATTTT.

This clonotype has more than one count but fewer than ten. This rearrangement joins TRBV27 to TRBJ1-1; D is possibly TRBD1 (6 bases). The CDR3 sequence is 12 residues long. The germline V and J ends were trimmed by 10 bases and 6 bases, with 15 bases remaining between them. Germline V gene lookup returns CDR1 MNHEY and CDR2 SMNVEV (reference sequence). The CDR3: CATEGEGSEAFF. CDR3 coding DNA: TGTGCCACCGAGGGGGAGGGATCTGAAGCTTTCTTT.

This clonotype has a handful of counts. This clone may be a read error of a much larger clone one base away. The chain joins TRBV15 to TRBJ2-7, with 7 bases aligning to TRBD1. Germline CDR1 is LNHNV and CDR2 is YYDKDF (reference sequence). This CDR3 has 14 residues. CDR3 coding DNA: TGTGCCACCAGCAGCCACAGGGGTACCTACGAGCAGTGCTTC. This translates into CATSSHRGTYEQCF.